These 23 T cell receptor beta chains originate from one sample sequenced in a study of cytomegalovirus exposure and HLA in healthy donors. Amplification used 60 Vbeta primers and 13 Jbeta primers. Method: immunoSEQ multiplex PCR; TCRdb's copy keeps in-frame clones and lacks some. The sample lists about 90,000 clones, 84% occurring once. Material for sequencing was PBMCs. These receptors all stem from a man between 18 and 35 years old in good health and CMV-seronegative.

J is TRBJ2-1 and V is TRBV30, with a possible D match to TRBD2 (6 bases). Germline V lookup: CDR1 GTSNPN, CDR2 SVGIG (reference sequence). This CDR3 is built from 17 residues. V was trimmed by 3 bases and J by 6 bases, leaving 24 bases between them. The CDR3 DNA is TGTGCCTGGAGGGGACTGGGCTCCTCCGGGAGAGTCAATGAGCAGTTCTTC. It codes for CAWRGLGSSGRVNEQFF.

This clone has just one count. The chain uses TRBV7-9 and TRBJ1-2; perhaps TRBD1 as D (5 bases). Trimming left V 1 base short and J 5 bases short, with 11 bases between. This CDR3 spans 14 amino acids. Germline V CDR1 and CDR2: SEHNR, FQNEAQ (reference sequence). DNA for the CDR3: TGTGCCAGCAGCTTAGGGGCAGGGCGGTATGGCTACACCTTC. It translates to CASSLGAGRYGYTF.

V is TRBV28 and J is TRBJ2-7, with D possibly being TRBD1 (6 bases). Deletions cut 8 bases from V and 2 bases from J, with 19 bases between. Germline V gives CDR1 MDHEN, CDR2 SYDVKM. The CDR3 spans 15 residues. Here the CDR3 DNA reads TGTGCCAGCTATTCCGGGACACGAGTTCCCTACGAGCAGTACTTC. This encodes CASYSGTRVPYEQYF. The full variable domain, its missing parts supplied by reference TRBV28 and TRBJ2-7, is DVKVTQSSRYLVKRTGEKVFLECVQDMDHENMFWYRQDPGLGLRLIYFSYDVKMKEKGDIPEGYSVSREKKERFSLILESASTNQTSMYLCASYSGTRVPYEQYFGPGTRLTVT.

The chain carries TRBV7-2 and TRBJ1-1; possibly TRBD1 for D (6 bases). This CDR3 spans 14 amino acids. The germline V and J ends were trimmed by 0 bases and 6 bases, with 11 bases remaining between them. Germline V gene data show CDR1 as SGHTA and CDR2 as FQGNSA. CDR3 loop: CASSLALRGPEAFF. CDR3 DNA: TGTGCCAGCAGCTTAGCGCTGCGGGGGCCTGAAGCTTTCTTT.

The chain is built from TRBV7-2 and TRBJ1-5; 7 bases line up with TRBD1. This CDR3 comprises 13 residues. Trimming took 4 bases from V and 9 from J; bases not matched to a gene: 6. Germline CDR1 and CDR2: SGHTA and FQGNSA. CDR3 in amino acids: CASSSGGWGPQHF. The CDR3 DNA follows: TGTGCCAGCAGCTCAGGGGGGTGGGGGCCCCAGCATTTT.

This chain connects TRBV5-1 to TRBJ2-2; 11 bases are a match to TRBD1. Per the germline V gene, CDR1 is SGHRS and CDR2 is YFSETQ. This CDR3 region has 15 residues. J lost 2 bases, V lost 8 bases, and 5 bases had no gene match. Written as DNA, the CDR3 is TGCGCCAGTACCGGGACAGGGGGTAACACCGGGGAGCTGTTTTTT. Translating it yields CASTGTGGNTGELFF. The entire variable domain, with the rest obtained from reference TRBV5-1 and TRBJ2-2, is as follows: KAGVTQTPRYLIKTRGQQVTLSCSPISGHRSVSWYQQTPGQGLQFLFEYFSETQRNKGNFPGRFSGRQFSNSRSEMNVSTLELGDSALYLCASTGTGGNTGELFFGEGSRLTVL.

The chain employs TRBV28 and TRBJ2-1; no reliable D call. Trimming cost V 5 bases and J 9 bases, with 14 bases left between them. Germline V gene data show CDR1 as MDHEN and CDR2 as SYDVKM. The length of the CDR3 is 13 residues. The CDR3 nucleotides are TGTGCCAGCAGTACGCCTGGGCTTGGTGAGCAGTTCTTC. Translation gives CASSTPGLGEQFF.

The chain recombines TRBV10-1 with TRBJ1-6, with D unresolved. Deletions cut 4 bases from V and 7 bases from J, with 11 bases between. This CDR3 spans 14 amino acids. The V gene's germline CDR1 is WNHNN and CDR2 SYGVQD (reference sequence). CDR3 sequence reads: CASSGSYGNSPLHF. The CDR3 DNA reads TGCGCCAGCAGTGGCTCCTACGGGAATTCACCCCTCCACTTT.

This clone appeared a single time. This rearrangement joins TRBV5-1 to TRBJ1-1; D gene ambiguous. The CDR3 runs 14 residues. V lost 0 bases to trimming and J lost 1 base, with 7 bases between them. In germline, CDR1 is SGHRS, CDR2 YFSETQ. The CDR3 DNA reads as TGCGCCAGCAGCTTGGATGTTAGGAACACTGAAGCTTTCTTT. Protein: CASSLDVRNTEAFF.

V usage is TRBV19 and J usage is TRBJ1-1; weak D call: TRBD1 (5 bases). The CDR3 extends over 13 amino acids. Trimming shortened V by 5 bases and J by 1 base, and 8 bases separated the two germline ends. Germline values: CDR1 LNHDA, CDR2 SQIVND (reference sequence). The CDR3 protein is CASSPGQNTEAFF. The CDR3 DNA sequence: TGTGCCAGTAGTCCAGGGCAGAACACTGAAGCTTTCTTT.

This chain joins TRBV7-2 and TRBJ2-2; 9 positions match TRBD1. The germline CDR1 and CDR2 sequences are SGHTA and FQGNSA. With V trimmed by 3 bases and J by 4 bases, 3 bases remained unmatched. The length of the CDR3 is 15 residues. The DNA for the CDR3 is TGTGCCAGCAGCTTCGGGACAGGGATCACCGGGGAGCTGTTTTTT. This encodes CASSFGTGITGELFF.

This chain links TRBV9 with TRBJ1-2; TRBD1 matches 9 bases. CDR1 and CDR2 (germline): SGDLS, YYNGEE. The CDR3 has 16 amino acids. J was trimmed by 9 bases and V by 2 bases; bases with no gene match: 14. CDR3 sequence: CASSVVLTGGHPSYTF. The CDR3, as DNA: TGTGCCAGCAGCGTCGTCCTTACAGGGGGCCATCCAAGCTACACCTTC.

J is TRBJ1-5 and V is TRBV7-9; D perhaps matches TRBD1 (5 bases). Germline V CDR1 and CDR2: SEHNR, FQNEAQ (reference sequence). Deletions cut 4 bases from V and 5 bases from J, with 15 bases between. The CDR3 is made up of 15 amino acids. In DNA form, the CDR3 reads TGTGCCAGCAGCTCGTACGGGGGATTTGATCAGCCCCAGCATTTT. It specifies CASSSYGGFDQPQHF.

This chain connects TRBV29-1 to TRBJ1-1; D is unresolved. CDR3 size: 13 residues. Trimming pared 4 bases from V and 0 bases from J, leaving 9 bases between. Germline CDR1 SQVTM, CDR2 ANQGSEA. The CDR3 is CSVVRWVNTEAFF. DNA for the CDR3: TGCAGCGTTGTCAGGTGGGTGAACACTGAAGCTTTCTTT.

The chain recombines TRBV5-1 with TRBJ1-1; D not resolved. V shed 0 bases and J shed 5 bases, with 8 bases lying between them. Germline V lookup: CDR1 SGHRS, CDR2 YFSETQ. The CDR3 has 13 amino acids. Here the CDR3 reads CASSLERWTEAFF. DNA for the CDR3: TGCGCCAGCAGCTTGGAGCGATGGACTGAAGCTTTCTTT.

The chain's CDR3 is CASSLGGGSYEQYF. The CDR3 nucleotides read TGTGCCAGCAGCCTTGGGGGAGGATCCTACGAGCAGTACTTC. This rearrangement joins TRBV11-1 to TRBJ2-7, with TRBD2 as a possible D gene (6 bases). The V and J ends lost 5 bases and 1 base respectively, with 12 bases between them. This CDR3 region has 14 residues. Germline loops: CDR1 SGHAT, CDR2 FQDESV (reference sequence).

The V gene is TRBV19, the J gene TRBJ2-3; TRBD2 is a possible D gene (6 bases). Trimming took 1 base from V and 5 from J, leaving 16 bases between them. Germline V gene sequence: CDR1 LNHDA, CDR2 SQIVND (reference sequence). This CDR3 has 16 amino acids. DNA of the CDR3: TGTGCCAGTAGTATAGGAGCGGGCTATATGGGAGATACGCAGTATTTT. Residues: CASSIGAGYMGDTQYF.

The chain has TRBV5-6 and TRBJ1-5; 9 bases line up with TRBD1. Per germline, CDR1 SGHDT and CDR2 YYEEEE. This CDR3 has 15 amino acids. V dropped 2 bases and J dropped 6; count of bases not matched to a gene: 6. CDR3 coding DNA: TGTGCCAGCAGCTTTTGGGACAGGGTAAGTCAGCCCCAGCATTTT. Translated, it gives CASSFWDRVSQPQHF.

The chain recombines TRBV6-1 with TRBJ2-6, with TRBD1 matching over 9 bases. V dropped 4 bases and J dropped 0; count of bases not matched to a gene: 4. This CDR3 is built from 17 residues. CDR1 is MNHNS and CDR2 is SASEGT in the germline V gene. The CDR3 reads CASSGWTGASGANVLTF. DNA for the CDR3: TGTGCCAGCAGTGGGTGGACAGGGGCCTCTGGGGCCAACGTCCTGACTTTC.

The chain carries TRBV5-6 and TRBJ2-1; 9 bases map to TRBD1. CDR1 and CDR2 from the germline V gene are SGHDT and YYEEEE. V was clipped by 5 bases and J by 0 bases; unmatched bases: 3. The CDR3 length is 15 residues. The CDR3 region has the DNA TGTGCCAGCAGATGGGACAGGGCCTCCTACAATGAGCAGTTCTTC. Translated: CASRWDRASYNEQFF.

This chain links TRBV7-8 with TRBJ1-3; 10 bases agree with TRBD1. V lost 1 base, J lost 1 base, and 1 base stayed unmatched. The CDR3 has 16 residues. CDR1 is SGHVS, CDR2 FQNEAQ, per germline. DNA for the CDR3: TGTGCCAGCAGCTTAGAGGGACAGGGGTCTGGAAACACCATATATTTT. It is translated as CASSLEGQGSGNTIYF.

The chain recombines TRBV5-3 with TRBJ2-1; 7 nucleotides align to TRBD1. TRBV5-3 is sorted into the ORF group, with uncertain function. The junction had 8 bases not matched to a gene; V was cut back by 10 bases and J by 4 bases. This CDR3 spans 13 amino acids. The CDR3: CAYTGVGYNEQFF. For the CDR3, the DNA is TGTGCCTACACAGGGGTTGGGTACAATGAGCAGTTCTTC.

The V and J genes are TRBV5-3 and TRBJ1-5; D remains ambiguous. TRBV5-3 is an ORF, with its function uncertain. Trimming stripped 3 bases from V and 3 bases from J, with 7 bases between. The CDR3 is made up of 13 amino acids. The DNA for the CDR3 is TGTGCCAGAAGCTCCCACTCCAATCAGCCCCAGCATTTT. Protein sequence: CARSSHSNQPQHF.